This TCR beta chain came from a study of cytomegalovirus exposure and HLA in healthy donors. Study-wide points: Productive status was seen about 87% or about 30% of the time for most TCR beta V segments in an earlier analysis.

About this clone itself: Its specificity is not known.

In the PCR, 60 Vbeta and 13 Jbeta primers were used. Using immunoSEQ multiplex PCR, the repertoire was profiled, and TCRdb retains in-frame clones only, with some absent. The sample has 190,000 or so clones, over 80% seen once. The sequence was obtained from a woman between 45 and 60 years old in good health and CMV-seropositive. The specimen was PBMCs.

The CDR3 spells CASSQDRGLYNEQFF. The CDR3 region has the DNA TGTGCCAGCAGCCAAGACAGGGGATTGTACAATGAGCAGTTCTTC. V and J are TRBV27 and TRBJ2-1; 8 bases are a match to TRBD1. The germline CDR1 and CDR2 sequences are MNHEY and SMNVEV (reference sequence). The CDR3 contains 15 residues. J gave up 4 bases and V 6 bases, and 8 bases lay outside the gene matches.